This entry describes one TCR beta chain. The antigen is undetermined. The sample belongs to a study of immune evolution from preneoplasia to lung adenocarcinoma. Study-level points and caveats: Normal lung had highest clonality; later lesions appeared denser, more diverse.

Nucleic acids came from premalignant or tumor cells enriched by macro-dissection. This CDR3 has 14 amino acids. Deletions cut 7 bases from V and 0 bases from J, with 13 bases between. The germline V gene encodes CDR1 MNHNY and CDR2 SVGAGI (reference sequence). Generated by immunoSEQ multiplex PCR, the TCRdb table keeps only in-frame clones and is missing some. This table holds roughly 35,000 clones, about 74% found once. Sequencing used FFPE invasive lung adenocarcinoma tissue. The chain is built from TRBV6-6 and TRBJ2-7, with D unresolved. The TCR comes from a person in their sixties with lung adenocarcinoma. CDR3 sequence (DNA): TGTGCCAGCATCAAGCACTCTAGCTCCTACGAGCAGTACTTC. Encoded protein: CASIKHSSSYEQYF.